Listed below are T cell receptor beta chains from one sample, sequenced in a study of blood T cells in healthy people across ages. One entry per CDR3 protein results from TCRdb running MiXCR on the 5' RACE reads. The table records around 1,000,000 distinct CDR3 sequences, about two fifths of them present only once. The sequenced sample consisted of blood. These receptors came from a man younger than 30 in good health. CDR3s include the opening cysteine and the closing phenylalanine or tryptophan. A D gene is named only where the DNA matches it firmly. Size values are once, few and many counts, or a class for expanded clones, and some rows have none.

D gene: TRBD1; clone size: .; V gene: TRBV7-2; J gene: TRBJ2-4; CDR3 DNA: TGTGCCAGCAGCTTAAGACAGGGGGCAAACATTCAGTACTTC; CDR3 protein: CASSLRQGANIQYF
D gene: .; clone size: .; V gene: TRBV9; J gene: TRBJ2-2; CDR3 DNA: TGTGCCAGCAGCTACGGGGTCTACACCGGAGAGCTGTTTTTT; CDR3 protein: CASSYGVYTGELFF
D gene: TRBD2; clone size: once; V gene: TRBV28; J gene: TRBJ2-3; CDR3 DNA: TGTGTCAGCAGAGAACCGGGATTAGCGGGGAACACAGATACGCAGTATTTT; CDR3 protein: CVSREPGLAGNTDTQYF
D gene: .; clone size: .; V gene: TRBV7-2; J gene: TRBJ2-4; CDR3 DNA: TGTGCCAGCAGCTCCAAATCAACACTAGCCAAAAACATTCAGTACTTC; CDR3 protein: CASSSKSTLAKNIQYF
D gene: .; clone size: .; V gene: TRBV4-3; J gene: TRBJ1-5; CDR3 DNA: TGCGCCAGCAGCCCAACGGTCGCGTCCGGGATCCAGCATTTT; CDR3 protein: CASSPTVASGIQHF
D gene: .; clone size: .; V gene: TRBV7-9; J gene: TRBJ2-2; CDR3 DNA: TGTGCCAGCAGCTTATTCGTGGGTTCGGACACCGGGGAGCTGTTTTTT; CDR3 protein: CASSLFVGSDTGELFF
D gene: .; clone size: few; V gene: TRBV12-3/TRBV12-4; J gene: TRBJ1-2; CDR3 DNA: TGTGCCAGCACCCAGGTGAAAAGGGGAGGCTATGGCTACACCTTC; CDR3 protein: CASTQVKRGGYGYTF
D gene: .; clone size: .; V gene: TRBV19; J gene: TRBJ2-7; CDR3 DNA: TGTGCCAGTAGTATAGATCGGTCACACAGCTCCTACGAGCAGTACTTC; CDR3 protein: CASSIDRSHSSYEQYF
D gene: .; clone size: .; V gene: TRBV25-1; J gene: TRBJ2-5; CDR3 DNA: TGTGCCAGCAGTGACCACAGTTCCGAGACCCAGTACTTC; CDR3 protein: CASSDHSSETQYF
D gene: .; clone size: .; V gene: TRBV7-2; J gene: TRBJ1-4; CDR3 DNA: TGTGCCAGCAGCTTAGCCGGAGGGGTCTCCTTTGAAAAACTGTTTTTT; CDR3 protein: CASSLAGGVSFEKLFF
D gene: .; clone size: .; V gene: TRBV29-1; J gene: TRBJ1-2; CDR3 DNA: TGCAGCGTCACCGAATGGGGGGCCTATGGCTACACCTTC; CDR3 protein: CSVTEWGAYGYTF
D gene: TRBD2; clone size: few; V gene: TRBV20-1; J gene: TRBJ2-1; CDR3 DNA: TGCAGTGCTCTGCGGGGGGCCTCAGGCCATGAGCAGTTCTTC; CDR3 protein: CSALRGASGHEQFF
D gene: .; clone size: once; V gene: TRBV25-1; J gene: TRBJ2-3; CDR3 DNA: TGTGCCAGCGAACCGCTTGCTCGTCGCACAGATACGCAGTATTTT; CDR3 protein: CASEPLARRTDTQYF
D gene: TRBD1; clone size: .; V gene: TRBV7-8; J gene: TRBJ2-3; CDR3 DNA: TGTGCCAGCAGCGGGGACAGGTCACCCCTTCGTCCTAACACGGATACGCAGTATTTT; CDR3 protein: CASSGDRSPLRPNTDTQYF
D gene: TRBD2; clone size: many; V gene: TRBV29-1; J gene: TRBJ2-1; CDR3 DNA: TGCAGCGTACACGGGACTAGCGGGGACAATGAGCAGTTCTTC; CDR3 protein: CSVHGTSGDNEQFF
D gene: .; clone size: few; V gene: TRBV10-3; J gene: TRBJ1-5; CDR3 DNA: TGTGCCACCACCAGAGGTGGGGACGGGGGTCAGCCCCAGCATTTT; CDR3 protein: CATTRGGDGGQPQHF
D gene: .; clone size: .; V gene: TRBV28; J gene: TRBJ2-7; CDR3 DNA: TGTGCCAGCCTCCCTACGGGGCCCAGCTCCTACAATGAGCAGTACTTC; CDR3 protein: CASLPTGPSSYNEQYF
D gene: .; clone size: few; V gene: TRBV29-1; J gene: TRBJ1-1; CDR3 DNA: TGCAGCGTTCGAAACGGGGGCACTGAAGCTTTCTTT; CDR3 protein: CSVRNGGTEAFF
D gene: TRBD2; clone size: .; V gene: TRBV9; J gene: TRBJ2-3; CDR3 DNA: TGTGCCAGCAGCCCGACCGGGACTAGCGGGGGCCCTAGCACAGATACGCAGTATTTT; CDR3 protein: CASSPTGTSGGPSTDTQYF
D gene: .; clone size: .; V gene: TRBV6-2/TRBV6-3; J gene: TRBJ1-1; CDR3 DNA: TGTGCCAGCACCCAGGCGGGTTTGAACACTGAAGCTTTCTTT; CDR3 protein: CASTQAGLNTEAFF
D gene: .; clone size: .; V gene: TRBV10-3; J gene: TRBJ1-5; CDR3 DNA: TGTGCCATCAGTGTAGGCGGGACGGGAGGGAATCAGCCCCAGCATTTT; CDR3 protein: CAISVGGTGGNQPQHF
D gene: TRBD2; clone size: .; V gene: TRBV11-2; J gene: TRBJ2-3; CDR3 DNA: TGTGCCAGCAGCTTATCCCGGACTAGCGGGGGCCGCACAGATACGCAGTATTTT; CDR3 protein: CASSLSRTSGGRTDTQYF